These T cell receptor beta chains were read from a single sample in a study of blood T cell repertoires in COVID-19. Sequencing used immunoSEQ multiplex PCR; TCRdb keeps in-frame clones, though not all of them. In the table there are about 52,000 clones, under 90% of which are singletons. The sequenced material came from peripheral blood. These TCRs come from a man between 70 and 80 years old with acute or convalescent COVID-19. Each CDR3 is given with its conserved first and last residue. D genes are given only for firm matches. A row's size may be missing; if present it is once, few, many or a size class.

clone_size: -; j_call: TRBJ1-4; v_call: TRBV20-1; cdr3_length: 11; d_call: TRBD1; cdr3_nt: TGCAGTGCGGGACAGGTTGAAAAACTGTTTTTT; cdr3_aa: CSAGQVEKLFF
clone_size: -; j_call: TRBJ1-1; v_call: TRBV11-2; cdr3_length: 16; d_call: TRBD1; cdr3_nt: TGTGCCAGCAGCCTCCGCCCGACAGGGGAAGGGACTGAAGCTTTCTTT; cdr3_aa: CASSLRPTGEGTEAFF
clone_size: -; j_call: TRBJ1-1; v_call: TRBV19; cdr3_length: 15; d_call: TRBD1; cdr3_nt: TGTGCCAGTAGTAACCCTGACAGGGGTTGGTCTGAAGCTTTCTTT; cdr3_aa: CASSNPDRGWSEAFF
clone_size: -; j_call: TRBJ2-5; v_call: TRBV29-1; cdr3_length: 12; d_call: -; cdr3_nt: TGCAGCGTTGTTCTAGCAAAAGAGACCCAGTACTTC; cdr3_aa: CSVVLAKETQYF
clone_size: -; j_call: TRBJ1-3; v_call: TRBV6-5; cdr3_length: 15; d_call: -; cdr3_nt: TGTGCCAGCAGTTACTCAGCGAGGGCTGGAAACACCATATATTTT; cdr3_aa: CASSYSARAGNTIYF
clone_size: -; j_call: TRBJ2-3; v_call: TRBV4-2; cdr3_length: 17; d_call: TRBD2; cdr3_nt: TGTGCCAGCAGCCTGGAAGCCCTAGCGGGAGTATCAGATACGCAGTATTTT; cdr3_aa: CASSLEALAGVSDTQYF
clone_size: once; j_call: TRBJ2-3; v_call: TRBV24-1; cdr3_length: 16; d_call: -; cdr3_nt: TGTGCCACCAGTGACCCCCGAGGGCGAGAGAAAGATACGCAGTATTTT; cdr3_aa: CATSDPRGREKDTQYF
clone_size: -; j_call: TRBJ2-1; v_call: TRBV4-2; cdr3_length: 16; d_call: -; cdr3_nt: TGTGCCAGCAGCCAAGGGTCGACAGGCTCCTACAATGAGCAGTTCTTC; cdr3_aa: CASSQGSTGSYNEQFF
clone_size: -; j_call: TRBJ1-6; v_call: TRBV6-2/TRBV6-3; cdr3_length: 16; d_call: -; cdr3_nt: TGTGCCAGCAGTTCGGTTTGGAGCCACGGGGATTCACCCCTCCACTTT; cdr3_aa: CASSSVWSHGDSPLHF
clone_size: once; j_call: TRBJ2-7; v_call: TRBV7-2; cdr3_length: 15; d_call: -; cdr3_nt: TGTGCCAGCAGACTAAGCGGGCGAACCCCCTACGAGCAGTACTTC; cdr3_aa: CASRLSGRTPYEQYF
clone_size: -; j_call: TRBJ2-3; v_call: TRBV7-2; cdr3_length: 14; d_call: TRBD2; cdr3_nt: TGTGCCAGCGGATCTAGCGGGAAGGGGGATACGCAGTATTTT; cdr3_aa: CASGSSGKGDTQYF
clone_size: -; j_call: TRBJ2-5; v_call: TRBV7-9; cdr3_length: 13; d_call: TRBD2; cdr3_nt: TGTGCCAGCAAAACTAGCGGAAAAGAGACCCAGTACTTC; cdr3_aa: CASKTSGKETQYF
clone_size: once; j_call: TRBJ2-7; v_call: TRBV7-2; cdr3_length: 15; d_call: -; cdr3_nt: TGTGCCAGCAGCTTAGTACCGGGAACAGCCCTCGAGCAGTACTTC; cdr3_aa: CASSLVPGTALEQYF
clone_size: -; j_call: TRBJ1-2; v_call: TRBV2; cdr3_length: 13; d_call: -; cdr3_nt: TGTGCCAGCAGTAAAGGCAGGGATCCAGGCTACACCTTC; cdr3_aa: CASSKGRDPGYTF
clone_size: -; j_call: TRBJ1-5; v_call: TRBV30; cdr3_length: 14; d_call: -; cdr3_nt: TGTGCCTGGAGTGTGGGGCAGTTTGACCAGCCCCAGCATTTT; cdr3_aa: CAWSVGQFDQPQHF
clone_size: -; j_call: TRBJ2-5; v_call: TRBV11-2; cdr3_length: 14; d_call: -; cdr3_nt: TGTGCCAGCAGCTTATGGGACAAACAAGAGACCCAGTACTTC; cdr3_aa: CASSLWDKQETQYF
clone_size: -; j_call: TRBJ1-3; v_call: TRBV5-4; cdr3_length: 16; d_call: -; cdr3_nt: TGTGCCAGCAGCCGCGGTACCCCTTCCTCTGGAAACACCATATATTTT; cdr3_aa: CASSRGTPSSGNTIYF